Detailed here is one T cell receptor beta chain. The data are from a study of control samples from healthy donors and cancer patients. Per the germline V gene, CDR1 is SGHRS and CDR2 is YFSETQ. With 0 bases clipped from V and 7 bases from J, the junction kept 1 base outside the gene matches. The CDR3 has 14 amino acids. TCRdb's copy holds only in-frame clones and misses some; the assay was immunoSEQ multiplex PCR. The sample lists roughly 100,000 clones; around four fifths were seen once. The receptor was isolated from a woman aged 50 to 65 in good health. The specimen was blood. The gene calls are TRBV5-1 and TRBJ2-1, with 10 bases aligning to TRBD2. CDR3 sequence: CASSLASGRNEQFF. The DNA of the CDR3 is TGCGCCAGCAGCTTGGCTAGCGGGAGAAATGAGCAGTTCTTC.